Shown below are 2 T cell receptor beta chains from a single sample sequenced in a study of Graves' ophthalmopathy and Graves' hyperthyroidism. RNA transcripts yielded amplified TCR beta CDR3 regions. The workflow started with a first-round RT-PCR run with HTBI primers and then moved on to a second-round multiplex PCR. In TCRdb, the multiplex PCR reads were re-called with MiXCR into one record per CDR3 protein. The repertoire holds about half a million distinct CDR3 sequences, around 14% seen once, with 9.5% to 10% in the top ten. What was sequenced was blood. The receptors derive from a woman in her 30s with Graves' ophthalmopathy.

Concerning this clonotype itself: A much larger clone is a single base away; this may be a read error. The rearrangement links TRBV9 to TRBJ2-7, with 8 bases lining up with TRBD2. Per germline, CDR1 SGDLS and CDR2 YYNGEE. This CDR3 has 16 residues. Here the CDR3 reads CTSSVAGTSIPNEQYF. The DNA for the CDR3 is TGTACCAGCAGCGTAGCCGGGACTAGTATTCCCAACGAGCAGTACTTC.

This clonotype was recorded at least ten times. This sequence joins TRBV27 and TRBJ2-7, with a tentative D call TRBD1 (5 bases). Germline CDR1 MNHEY, CDR2 SMNVEV (reference sequence). Deletions cut 3 bases from V and 0 bases from J, with 15 bases between. This CDR3 comprises 16 residues. The CDR3 sequence is CASSFNPRQPSYEQYF. For the CDR3, the DNA is TGTGCCAGCAGTTTTAACCCGAGACAGCCCTCCTACGAGCAGTACTTC.